One T cell receptor beta chain is described in this entry. The conserved phenylalanine or tryptophan is not found at the CDR3 terminus, so this likely reflects a read error. Trimming removed 3 bases from V and 5 bases from J; junction bases left unmatched: 5. CDR3 length equals 15 residues. The germline gives CDR1 SGHTS, CDR2 YDEGEE. This entry belongs to a study of blood T cell repertoires in COVID-19. On the study more broadly: Whether acute or convalescent, the COVID-19 samples came from the United States, Italy and Spain. PBMCs, B-cell-depleted T cells, or T cells were the source of the cDNA or gDNA that made up the material.

Seattle cases were enrolled at active infection and followed longitudinally. Original processing notes: Using reference gene primer amplification, nucleated cell counts were estimated. Sequencing used immunoSEQ multiplex PCR; TCRdb keeps in-frame clones, though not all of them. The V and J calls and the clone size are those of that table, but D and trimming were determined from the DNA. Here the sample spans about 270,000 clones, roughly 83% being singletons. The receptor's source is a human donor with COVID-19, enrolled during active disease. The donor label of this sample is uncertain. The chain couples TRBV5-8 to TRBJ1-6; 7 nucleotides align to TRBD1. The sequenced sample consisted of peripheral blood. The CDR3 reads CASSWGQRDNSPLHL. In nucleotides, the CDR3 is TGTGCCAGCAGCTGGGGACAGAGAGATAATTCACCCCTCCACCTT.